This TCR beta chain was recorded in a study of blood T cell repertoires in COVID-19. Clones were read by immunoSEQ multiplex PCR, and TCRdb kept only the in-frame ones, dropping some. Found here are about 380,000 clones, 85% to 90% of them singletons; the top ten hold about 1.1%. Looked up from germline, CDR1 is LNHDA and CDR2 is SQIVND (reference sequence). CDR3 length: 15 residues. Trimming removed 4 bases at V and 0 bases at J, with 13 bases between. Sequencing was carried out using PBMCs or T cells enriched from blood (not recorded which). The V gene is TRBV19, the J gene TRBJ2-7; tentatively, D is TRBD1 (6 bases). The receptor's source is a woman aged 18 to 35 who had recovered from COVID-19. The CDR3 DNA follows: TGTGCCAGTAGTACGACAGGTGAGAGCTCCTACGAGCAGTACTTC. Its protein is CASSTTGESSYEQYF.